Listed here are 15 T cell receptor beta chains from one sample, sequenced in a study of T cells after yellow fever vaccination. TCRdb reanalysed the 5' RACE reads using MiXCR and keeps one entry per CDR3 protein. The table has over 300,000 distinct CDR3 sequences, about 6.9% seen once. This specimen consisted of PBMCs, obtained roughly 47 days after the first yellow fever vaccination. Every receptor here comes from a man between 18 and 29 years old who received the YFV17D yellow fever vaccine.

This clonotype was seen a few times. The chain is built from TRBV28 and TRBJ1-2; possible D gene TRBD1, 6 bases. This CDR3 has 16 residues. V was clipped by 3 bases and J by 2 bases, with 16 bases between them. The germline gives CDR1 MDHEN, CDR2 SYDVKM. The CDR3 here is CASSLAGHQKNYGYTF. DNA of the CDR3: TGTGCCAGCAGTTTGGCGGGACACCAAAAAAACTATGGCTACACCTTC.

At least ten counts were recorded for this clonotype. The genes are TRBV4-3 and TRBJ2-1; D uncertain. The V and J ends lost 1 base and 7 bases respectively, with 17 bases between them. The CDR3 has 16 residues. CDR1 is LGHNA and CDR2 is YSLEER in the germline V gene. The CDR3 DNA reads TGCGCCAGCAGCCAAGTAGGCCAGGCAAACGCGAATGAGCAGTTCTTC. Translated: CASSQVGQANANEQFF.

The table lists this clonotype with a few counts. The junction differs from germline at one of its ends, possibly a read error. This chain connects TRBV10-2 to TRBJ1-1; D gene unclear. Germline V gene sequence: CDR1 WSHSY, CDR2 SAAADI. The CDR3 is 17 amino acids. This CDR3 reads CASSQSPYTIEGTEAFF. CDR3 sequence (DNA): TGCGCCAGCAGTCAGTCCCCCTACACAATCGAGGGCACTGAAGCTTTCTTT.

This clonotype was counted only a few times. V usage is TRBV6-5 and J usage is TRBJ2-7; D remains unclear. The V gene's germline CDR1 is MNHEY and CDR2 SVGAGI. Trimming removed 2 bases at V and 7 bases at J, with 6 bases between. This CDR3 has 11 amino acids. CDR3 nucleotide sequence: TGTGCCAGCAGTTACCCGGCGGAGCAGTACGTC. Residues: CASSYPAEQYV.

This clonotype was seen only a few times. The chain carries TRBV20-1 and TRBJ2-2; TRBD2 aligns across 14 bases. Germline V gene lookup returns CDR1 DFQATT and CDR2 SNEGSKA (reference sequence). This CDR3 comprises 16 residues. V shed 0 bases, J shed 7 bases, and the junction held 4 bases outside the gene matches. CDR3 in amino acids: CSARDRLAGGLGELFF. CDR3 nucleotides: TGCAGTGCTAGAGATCGACTAGCGGGGGGGCTCGGGGAGCTGTTTTTT.

This clonotype turned up a few times. The chain carries TRBV4-1 and TRBJ2-6, with D unresolved. Germline loops: CDR1 MGHRA, CDR2 YSYEKL. This CDR3 is 15 amino acids long. The V and J ends lost 6 bases and 2 bases respectively, with 11 bases between them. The CDR3 region has the DNA TGCGCCAGCAGTCGCATAGTTCCTGGGGCCAACGTCCTGACTTTC. The encoded protein is CASSRIVPGANVLTF.

This clonotype was counted only a few times. V and J are TRBV20-1 and TRBJ2-1, with D possibly being TRBD2 (7 bases). Germline CDR1 reads DFQATT; CDR2 reads SNEGSKA (reference sequence). V was cut by 3 bases and J by 7 bases, with 16 bases left in between. The CDR3 is 14 residues long. This chain's CDR3 is CSASKGGGRNEQFF. The CDR3 DNA follows: TGCAGTGCTAGTAAGGGGGGGGGCCGGAATGAGCAGTTCTTC.

This clonotype was found a few times. V gene TRBV6-1 combines with J gene TRBJ2-5; the match to TRBD2 covers 10 bases. The CDR3 totals 14 residues. Germline lookup yields CDR1 MNHNS and CDR2 SASEGT. Losses at the gene ends were 7 bases for V and 5 bases for J; bases not matched to a gene: 7. CDR3 region: CASNQRGGPETQYF. CDR3 coding DNA: TGTGCCAGCAACCAGCGGGGGGGCCCGGAGACCCAGTACTTC.

This clonotype was picked up many times. The junction and the germline gene differ at one end; a read error may be behind it. The chain carries TRBV5-1 and TRBJ2-4; D not resolved. Germline-derived CDR1 and CDR2 are SGHRS and YFSETQ. The CDR3 contains 14 residues. The CDR3 nucleotides read TGCGCCAGCAGTTTGGGGTTAGCCAAAAACATTCAGTACTTC. Translated: CASSLGLAKNIQYF.

This clonotype turned up a few times. This chain connects TRBV12-3 or TRBV12-4 to TRBJ2-3; D might be TRBD1 or TRBD2, each matching 5 bases. The CDR3 runs to 14 residues. The V end lost 6 bases, the J end lost 5 bases, and 15 bases lay between the germline ends. CDR3 sequence: CASSRDRSVDTQYF. CDR3 DNA sequence: TGTGCCAGCAGCCGGGACCGATCAGTAGATACGCAGTATTTT.

Only a few counts were recorded for this clonotype. This chain links TRBV12-3 or TRBV12-4 with TRBJ2-1; D perhaps matches TRBD2 (7 bases). V lost 6 bases and J 14 bases, leaving 26 bases between the germline ends. This CDR3 is 15 amino acids long. The CDR3: CASSPGLGGPSLEFF. The CDR3 DNA reads as TGTGCCAGCAGCCCCGGTTTGGGGGGGCCTTCACTTGAGTTCTTC.

This clonotype has a handful of counts. The gene calls are TRBV4-3 and TRBJ2-2; maybe TRBD2 (6 bases). V shed 1 base and J shed 1 base, with 16 bases lying between them. CDR1 LGHNA and CDR2 YSLEER come from the germline V gene. The CDR3 runs to 18 residues. CDR3: CASSQGSPLAKNTGELFF. The CDR3 bases are TGCGCCAGCAGCCAAGGATCCCCACTAGCAAAGAACACCGGGGAGCTGTTTTTT.

This clonotype was detected only once. Possible read error: a much larger clone is one base away. This chain's CDR3 is CSSSFKGPRPNGPQHF. CDR3 DNA sequence: TGTTCCAGCAGTTTTAAAGGCCCGCGGCCTAATGGGCCCCAGCATTTT. V gene TRBV28 combines with J gene TRBJ1-5, with D unresolved. CDR3 length: 16 amino acids. CDR1 is MDHEN and CDR2 is SYDVKM in the germline V gene. Combining the CDR3 with reference TRBV28 and TRBJ1-5 gives the whole variable domain DVKVTQSSRYLVKRTGEKVFLECVQDMDHENMFWYRQDPGLGLRLIYFSYDVKMKEKGDIPEGYSVSREKKERFSLILESASTNQTSMYLCSSSFKGPRPNGPQHFGDGTRLSIL.

This clonotype was detected ten times or more. CDR3 sequence: CASSLDRTNTEAFF. The CDR3 region has the DNA TGCGCCAGCAGCTTGGACAGAACGAACACTGAAGCTTTCTTT. The chain has TRBV5-1 and TRBJ1-1; D gene unclear. Per the germline V gene, CDR1 is SGHRS and CDR2 is YFSETQ. The germline V and J ends were trimmed by 0 bases and 1 base, with 7 bases remaining between them. This CDR3 has 14 residues.

In this sample, this clonotype turned up a few times. The CDR3 is CASSQKWKGNTGELFF. CDR3 sequence (DNA): TGCGCCAGCAGCCAAAAATGGAAGGGCAACACCGGGGAGCTGTTTTTT. The chain uses TRBV4-1 and TRBJ2-2; D is ambiguous. This CDR3 has 16 residues. The ends were cut back, 2 bases at V and 2 bases at J, with 12 bases in the middle. Looked up from germline, CDR1 is MGHRA and CDR2 is YSYEKL.